The present entry profiles one TCR beta chain with its context. Its antigen is unknown. This sample was included in a study of beta chain features in type 1 diabetes. In the study overall: The study found patients and healthy donors alike in age, gender and cell yields.

Every bit of the isolated RNA underwent reverse transcription, so sequencing read expressed TCRB transcripts. TCRdb's copy holds only in-frame clones and misses some; the assay was immunoSEQ multiplex PCR. The sample records approximately 280,000 clones, about 15% being singletons. Cell sorting via CD45RO/CCR7/CD25/CD127/CD95/CD27 was performed to obtain CD4+ naive, central memory, regulatory and stem cell-like memory cells. Study-wide findings and caveats: Researchers reported that naive, central memory and Treg TCRB repertoires appeared more similar in patients than in healthy donors. TCRB CDR3s from Type 1 diabetes patients were moderately but significantly shorter in all four CD4+ subsets.

V trimming: 3 bases; J trimming: 6 bases; junction bases outside the gene matches: 7. The CDR3 is 16 residues long. In germline, CDR1 is LNHNV, CDR2 YYDKDF (reference sequence). The chain recombines TRBV15 with TRBJ2-2, with 10 nucleotides matching TRBD2. Sample: naive CD4+ T cells from blood. This receptor was taken from a young man with type 1 diabetes. The CDR3 protein is CATSRSGGATSGELFF. For the CDR3, the DNA is TGTGCCACCAGCAGGAGCGGGGGGGCTACCTCCGGGGAGCTGTTTTTT.